A selection of T cell receptor beta chains follows, all from one sample in a study of cytomegalovirus exposure and HLA in healthy donors. TCRdb's table, derived via immunoSEQ multiplex PCR, lists solely in-frame clones and lacks some. The sample holds about 38,000 clones, roughly 85% seen once. The sample was PBMCs. Receptors were obtained from a middle-aged woman in good health and CMV-seropositive. Each CDR3 is given with its conserved first and last residue. D genes are given only for firm matches. Only some rows state a clone size, as once, few, many or a class for expanded clones.

cdr3_aa	cdr3_nt	v_call	j_call	d_call	clone_size
CASSMGQGRTDTQYF	TGTGCCAGCAGCATGGGACAGGGTCGCACAGATACGCAGTATTTT	TRBV7-2	TRBJ2-3	TRBD1	.
CASSLVGGTVLTEAFF	TGTGCCAGCAGCTTAGTGGGCGGGACGGTGTTAACTGAAGCTTTCTTT	TRBV7-8	TRBJ1-1	.	.
CASSSRGAATIYEQYF	TGTGCCAGCAGCTCCCGGGGGGCGGCCACCATCTACGAGCAGTACTTC	TRBV5-5	TRBJ2-7	.	.
CASSPAGETYNSPLHF	TGTGCCAGCTCTCCAGCAGGGGAGACCTATAATTCACCCCTCCACTTT	TRBV18	TRBJ1-6	.	.
CASSGASGSGANVLTF	TGTGCCAGTTCAGGGGCGTCGGGCTCTGGGGCCAACGTCCTGACTTTC	TRBV6-4	TRBJ2-6	.	.
CATSSRPYSNEGTEAFF	TGTGCCACCAGCAGCCGACCGTACAGCAACGAAGGCACTGAAGCTTTCTTT	TRBV15	TRBJ1-1	.	.
CASSQTGARNSPLHF	TGTGCCAGCAGCCAGACAGGGGCGAGGAATTCACCCCTCCACTTT	TRBV7-2	TRBJ1-6	TRBD1	.
CRVEALNTGELFF	TGCAGAGTTGAAGCACTTAACACCGGGGAGCTGTTTTTT	TRBV29-1	TRBJ2-2	.	.
CASSFSGHKETQYF	TGTGCCAGCAGCTTTAGCGGCCATAAAGAGACCCAGTACTTC	TRBV5-8	TRBJ2-5	.	.
CASMKGAWEQYF	TGTGCCAGCATGAAGGGGGCGTGGGAGCAGTACTTC	TRBV28	TRBJ2-7	TRBD1	.
CASSLRPYNEQFF	TGCGCCAGCAGCCTGCGTCCCTACAATGAGCAGTTCTTC	TRBV4-3	TRBJ2-1	.	.
CASSQGQLYEQYF	TGTGCCAGCAGCCAGGGACAGCTTTACGAGCAGTACTTC	TRBV5-4	TRBJ2-7	TRBD1	medium-sized
CASSVEETASYEQYF	TGTGCCAGCAGCGTAGAGGAGACAGCCTCCTACGAGCAGTACTTC	TRBV9	TRBJ2-7	.	once
CASSPDMEGRTEAFF	TGTGCCAGCAGCCCCGACATGGAGGGACGAACTGAAGCTTTCTTT	TRBV11-3	TRBJ1-1	.	.
CATSPGFNYGYTF	TGTGCCACCTCGCCGGGGTTTAACTATGGCTACACCTTC	TRBV6-4	TRBJ1-2	.	few
CASSSDGLSGNTIYF	TGTGCCAGCAGCTCCGATGGACTCTCTGGAAACACCATATATTTT	TRBV7-8	TRBJ1-3	.	.
CASSQDRRGLRTGELFF	TGCGCCAGCAGCCAAGATAGGCGGGGGTTAAGAACCGGGGAGCTGTTTTTT	TRBV4-3	TRBJ2-2	TRBD2	.
CAWGDLSSGANVLTF	TGTGCCTGGGGGGACTTAAGCTCTGGGGCCAACGTCCTGACTTTC	TRBV30	TRBJ2-6	.	few
CASSLDSRGGRTDTQYF	TGTGCCAGCAGCTTAGATTCCCGGGGGGGCCGGACAGATACGCAGTATTTT	TRBV11-2	TRBJ2-3	TRBD2	.
CASSFFSQPQHF	TGTGCCAGCAGCTTTTTCTCTCAGCCCCAGCATTTT	TRBV5-6	TRBJ1-5	.	once
CASTESTGKSYEQYF	TGTGCCAGCACAGAATCGACAGGGAAGTCCTACGAGCAGTACTTC	TRBV28	TRBJ2-7	TRBD1	.
CASSPDGVSTDTQYF	TGTGCCAGCAGCCCCGACGGGGTTAGCACAGATACGCAGTATTTT	TRBV7-2	TRBJ2-3	.	.
CASSPGGGGNEQFF	TGTGCCAGCTCACCGGGCGGGGGCGGGAATGAGCAGTTCTTC	TRBV18	TRBJ2-1	.	once
CASSPTGLSSSGNTIYF	TGCGCCAGCAGCCCCACGGGACTCTCGAGCTCTGGAAACACCATATATTTT	TRBV5-1	TRBJ1-3	.	.
CARRGRIGYTF	TGTGCCAGGAGGGGGCGAATTGGTTACACCTTC	TRBV6-5	TRBJ1-2	TRBD1	.
CSSSPGAQGAFF	TGTTCCAGCAGCCCTGGGGCACAGGGAGCTTTCTTT	TRBV7-9	TRBJ1-1	.	.
CASSYSQGFGYTF	TGTGCCAGCAGTTACTCACAGGGATTCGGCTACACCTTC	TRBV6-5	TRBJ1-2	.	.
CAISAGTGGNIQYF	TGTGCCATCAGCGCCGGGACAGGGGGAAACATTCAGTACTTC	TRBV10-3	TRBJ2-4	TRBD1	.
CASSPYQGADTQYF	TGTGCCAGCTCACCTTACCAGGGTGCTGATACGCAGTATTTT	TRBV18	TRBJ2-3	.	.